This T cell receptor (beta chain) is drawn from a study of identical twins. Study observations and caveats: For out-of-frame alpha sequences shared by twins, low generation probability was in excess.

Addition of a universal primer site occurred through template switching, and cDNA carried unique molecular identifiers. MiXCR was run by TCRdb on the 5' RACE reads, yielding one entry per CDR3 protein. The sample lists some 900,000 distinct CDR3 sequences, around an eighth seen once, with around 1.5% in the top ten. Healthy Caucasians provided all donations. This clonotype was observed a handful of times. The antigen is undetermined. Germline CDR1 SEHNR, CDR2 FQNEAQ (reference sequence). The CDR3 sequence is 14 residues long. V lost 2 bases and J lost 8, with 15 bases in between. The same data also went into a second study, on yellow fever vaccine responses in identical twins. Per that study: Reportedly, twins' vaccine T cell responses looked partly convergent and partly personalized.

This TCR derives from a woman aged 18-29 years in good health. The rearrangement uses TRBV7-9 and TRBJ2-5; a weak D match, TRBD1 (5 bases). The sequencing sample was made of PBMCs. CDR3 sequence (DNA): TGTGCCAGCAGCTTACGCCCAGGGAACTATACCCAGTACTTC. Protein: CASSLRPGNYTQYF.